A selection of T cell receptor beta chains follows, all from one sample in a study of beta chain features in type 1 diabetes. TCRdb keeps only in-frame clones here, not all; method: immunoSEQ multiplex PCR. The sample holds around 500,000 clones; over 10% are singletons and the top ten take approximately 0.05%. Sequenced: naive CD4+ T cells from blood. These receptors all stem from a woman aged 18 to 35 in good health. The CDR3 runs from the conserved cysteine through the conserved F or W. The D gene is left open where the match is weak. Where a row states a size, it is once, few, many or the class of an expanded clone; other rows omit it.

d_call clone_size j_call v_call cdr3_aa cdr3_nt
NA NA TRBJ2-5 TRBV7-2 CASSLTPVVGTQYF TGTGCCAGCAGCTTAACTCCGGTGGTAGGGACCCAGTACTTC
NA NA TRBJ2-1 TRBV6-6 CASSSNAGIEQFF TGTGCCAGCAGTTCTAATGCGGGGATTGAGCAGTTCTTC
TRBD1 NA TRBJ2-1 TRBV7-2 CASSEDRAEQFF TGTGCCAGCAGCGAAGACAGGGCTGAGCAGTTCTTC
NA NA TRBJ2-3 TRBV21-1 CASSKGQIGSGKADTQYF TGTGCCAGCAGCAAAGGACAAATTGGGTCGGGAAAGGCAGATACGCAGTATTTT
NA few TRBJ2-1 TRBV10-3 CAISDRGPYNEQFF TGTGCCATCAGTGACAGGGGACCCTACAATGAGCAGTTCTTC
NA NA TRBJ2-3 TRBV4-3 CASSRHRFGEVADTQYF TGCGCCAGCAGCCGGCATAGGTTCGGGGAGGTTGCAGATACGCAGTATTTT
TRBD2 NA TRBJ2-1 TRBV4-3 CASSPILAGPYNEQFF TGCGCCAGCAGCCCGATCTTAGCGGGACCCTACAATGAGCAGTTCTTC
NA few TRBJ1-6 TRBV6-5 CASSYGTYSPLHF TGTGCCAGCAGTTACGGGACTTATTCACCCCTCCACTTT
NA few TRBJ2-7 TRBV4-2 CASSQDGGSSEQYF TGTGCCAGCAGCCAAGATGGGGGGAGCTCCGAGCAGTACTTC
NA NA TRBJ2-1 TRBV5-1 CASSLAGQNRHNEQFF TGCGCCAGCAGCTTGGCCGGACAGAATCGACACAATGAGCAGTTCTTC
TRBD1 few TRBJ2-5 TRBV6-5 CASSRTGAQETQYF TGTGCCAGCAGCAGGACAGGTGCGCAAGAGACCCAGTACTTC
NA few TRBJ2-1 TRBV19 CASSPWTATGYNEQFF TGTGCCAGTAGCCCGTGGACAGCGACGGGATACAATGAGCAGTTCTTC
NA NA TRBJ1-4 TRBV5-1 CASSLGNGQPNEKLFF TGCGCCAGCAGCTTGGGGAATGGACAGCCGAATGAAAAACTGTTTTTT
NA few TRBJ1-2 TRBV30 CAWSRGNYGYTF TGTGCCTGGAGTAGGGGAAACTATGGCTACACCTTC
TRBD2 NA TRBJ2-5 TRBV7-6 CASSTPGRAETQYF TGTGCCAGCAGCACTCCCGGGAGGGCCGAGACCCAGTACTTC
NA few TRBJ2-7 TRBV7-2 CASSLAVSYEQYF TGTGCCAGCAGCTTAGCGGTCTCCTACGAGCAGTACTTC
NA NA TRBJ2-5 TRBV7-2 CASSLITRDQETQYF TGTGCCAGCAGCTTAATAACCCGGGACCAAGAGACCCAGTACTTC
TRBD1 NA TRBJ2-3 TRBV5-4 CASSIGQAADTQYF TGTGCCAGCAGCATCGGACAGGCCGCAGATACGCAGTATTTT
TRBD2 few TRBJ2-6 TRBV9 CASSAEGGRLTGANVLTF TGTGCCAGCAGCGCTGAGGGAGGGCGCTTGACTGGGGCCAACGTCCTGACTTTC
TRBD1 many TRBJ1-2 TRBV9 CASRDRGGNYGYTF TGTGCCAGCAGAGACAGGGGAGGGAACTATGGCTACACCTTC
NA few TRBJ2-5 TRBV11-1 CASKQLAQETQYF TGTGCCAGCAAGCAGCTTGCCCAAGAGACCCAGTACTTC
TRBD1 few TRBJ2-5 TRBV6-5 CASSSHDRAKTQYF TGTGCCAGCAGTTCTCACGACAGGGCCAAGACCCAGTACTTC
NA few TRBJ1-1 TRBV2 CASSFSPGNTEAFF TGTGCCAGCTCCTTTTCTCCCGGGAACACTGAAGCTTTCTTT
TRBD2 NA TRBJ2-1 TRBV6-6 CASTRTSGPNEQFF TGTGCCAGCACTAGAACTAGCGGACCTAATGAGCAGTTCTTC
NA NA TRBJ1-5 TRBV18 CASSANSYSNQPQHF TGTGCCAGCTCAGCCAACAGTTATAGCAATCAGCCCCAGCATTTT
NA few TRBJ2-1 TRBV11-3 CASSLGVTRDNNEQFF TGTGCCAGCAGCTTAGGGGTAACGCGGGATAACAATGAGCAGTTCTTC
NA few TRBJ2-3 TRBV2 CASSDWGDTQYF TGTGCCAGCAGTGATTGGGGAGATACGCAGTATTTT
NA few TRBJ1-2 TRBV30 CAWTPGTYGYTF TGTGCCTGGACACCCGGGACCTATGGCTACACCTTC
TRBD1 NA TRBJ1-2 TRBV7-9 CASSLGGQGYGYTF TGTGCCAGCAGCTTGGGCGGACAGGGTTATGGCTACACCTTC
TRBD2 few TRBJ2-1 TRBV5-1 CASSRTSGGYEQFF TGCGCCAGCTCAAGGACTAGCGGGGGCTATGAGCAGTTCTTC
NA few TRBJ2-1 TRBV11-2 CASSFGSSAYNEQFF TGTGCCAGCAGCTTTGGCTCTAGCGCATACAATGAGCAGTTCTTC
TRBD1 NA TRBJ1-4 TRBV30 CAWRDRVVGKLFF TGTGCCTGGAGAGACAGGGTAGTGGGAAAACTGTTTTTT
NA NA TRBJ2-3 TRBV18 CASSNKTGQPRLDTQYF TGTGCCAGCTCAAATAAAACTGGTCAACCACGTCTAGATACGCAGTATTTT
TRBD1 few TRBJ2-5 TRBV7-2 CASSFRSGGQETQYF TGTGCCAGCAGCTTTCGCTCAGGGGGCCAAGAGACCCAGTACTTC
NA NA TRBJ1-4 TRBV7-2 CASSLDTATNEKLFF TGTGCCAGCAGCTTAGACACTGCAACTAATGAAAAACTGTTTTTT
TRBD2 NA TRBJ2-7 TRBV29-1 CSVEDRTSSYEQYF TGCAGCGTTGAAGATCGGACTAGTTCCTACGAGCAGTACTTC
NA few TRBJ2-5 TRBV6-5 CASSYSGGRGETQYF TGTGCCAGCAGTTACTCCGGGGGCCGCGGGGAGACCCAGTACTTC
TRBD2 few TRBJ2-1 TRBV29-1 CSVRFSGSGYNEQFF TGCAGCGTTCGATTTAGCGGGAGCGGGTACAATGAGCAGTTCTTC
NA NA TRBJ2-6 TRBV7-2 CASSRTSSGANVLTF TGTGCCAGCAGCCGTACTTCCTCTGGGGCCAACGTCCTGACTTTC
NA NA TRBJ2-1 TRBV27 CASTLGTGISNEQFF TGTGCCAGCACCTTAGGAACAGGCATAAGCAATGAGCAGTTCTTC
NA few TRBJ2-5 TRBV7-9 CASSPWTGETQYF TGTGCCAGCAGCCCGTGGACCGGGGAGACCCAGTACTTC
NA NA TRBJ2-2 TRBV2 CARGLVPGELFF TGTGCCAGGGGACTGGTTCCCGGGGAGCTGTTTTTT